What follows are 19 T cell receptor beta chains derived from one specimen sequenced in a study of blood T cells in healthy people across ages. Together with a sample-barcoded 5' primer, a J-beta primer mix was included in a second PCR lasting roughly 6 to 12 cycles. TCRdb re-analysed the 5' RACE reads in MiXCR, keeping a single row per CDR3 protein. This sample carries some 1.8 million distinct CDR3 sequences, about two fifths of them seen once, and the ten largest clones take under 30%. What was sequenced was blood. These receptors originate from a human donor in good health.

There are a few counts of this clonotype. V is TRBV20-1 and J is TRBJ2-5, with 11 bases aligning to TRBD2. The CDR3 totals 13 residues. The V and J ends lost 7 bases and 6 bases, in that order; junction bases with no gene match: 7. The germline CDR1 and CDR2 sequences are DFQATT and SNEGSKA (reference sequence). The CDR3 here is CSGIAGGIQTQYF. CDR3 in DNA: TGCAGTGGTATAGCGGGGGGGATCCAGACCCAGTACTTC.

The V call is TRBV7-2, the J call TRBJ2-7; TRBD1 agrees at 10 bases. CDR3 size: 14 residues. Looked up from germline, CDR1 is SGHTA and CDR2 is FQGNSA. Trimming at V came to 4 bases and at J to 6 bases, leaving 6 bases not matched to a gene. The CDR3 region is CASSSLGTGAEQYF. CDR3 DNA sequence: TGTGCCAGCAGCTCCCTAGGGACAGGGGCCGAGCAGTACTTC.

The chain combines TRBV12-3 or TRBV12-4 with TRBJ2-3; D possibly corresponds to TRBD2 (7 bases). Trimming removed 2 bases from V and 4 bases from J, with 13 bases in between. The CDR3 runs to 15 residues. DNA of the CDR3: TGTGCCAGCAGTTTACCGGGGGGCGAGGCAGATACGCAGTATTTT. Protein sequence: CASSLPGGEADTQYF.

This clonotype was seen only a few times. This chain joins TRBV20-1 and TRBJ2-3; 7 bases match TRBD2. Trimming at V came to 6 bases and at J to 4 bases, leaving 13 bases not matched to a gene. Germline CDR1 reads DFQATT; CDR2 reads SNEGSKA (reference sequence). This CDR3 spans 15 amino acids. The CDR3 bases are TGCAGTGCCGGGGGGTTTTTAGAGGCGGCAGATACGCAGTATTTT. This encodes CSAGGFLEAADTQYF.

The V and J genes are TRBV3-1 and TRBJ1-5; D gene unclear. CDR1 and CDR2 from the germline V gene are LGHDT and YNNKEL (reference sequence). Trimming cost V 11 bases and J 6 bases, with 14 bases left between them. This CDR3 is 12 amino acids long. CDR3 region: CAWSVRGQPQHF. The CDR3 coding sequence is TGTGCCTGGAGTGTACGGGGTCAGCCCCAGCATTTT.

This sequence joins TRBV4-3 and TRBJ1-5; D uncertain. This CDR3 spans 16 amino acids. The V gene's germline CDR1 is LGHNA and CDR2 YSLEER. Trimming removed 0 bases from V and 6 bases from J, with 15 bases in between. The CDR3 DNA reads as TGCGCCAGCAGCCAAGATGAGCGGGATCTTGGTCAGCCCCAGCATTTT. It yields the protein CASSQDERDLGQPQHF.

The V call is TRBV12-3 or TRBV12-4, the J call TRBJ1-2, with 7 bases lining up with TRBD1. This CDR3 comprises 13 residues. V lost 6 bases, J lost 4 bases, and 5 bases stayed unmatched. CDR3 residues: CASRRTGSYGYTF. DNA of the CDR3: TGTGCCAGCAGAAGGACAGGAAGCTATGGCTACACCTTC.

The rearrangement uses TRBV7-2 and TRBJ2-2; 7 bases line up with TRBD1. The CDR3 is made up of 15 amino acids. V was pared by 2 bases and J by 4 bases, with 4 bases of the junction left unmatched. Germline CDR1 SGHTA, CDR2 FQGNSA. The DNA for the CDR3 is TGTGCCAGCAGCTTATACAGGGGAAGCACCGGGGAGCTGTTTTTT. It is translated as CASSLYRGSTGELFF.

The chain recombines TRBV5-4 with TRBJ2-4; TRBD2 aligns across 10 bases. The CDR3 sequence is 14 residues long. Germline CDR1 is SGHNT and CDR2 is YYREEE (reference sequence). V was pared by 0 bases and J by 10 bases, with 4 bases of the junction left unmatched. CDR3 region: CASSLEVSGGIQYF. DNA for the CDR3: TGTGCCAGCAGCTTGGAAGTTAGCGGGGGGATTCAGTACTTC.

The chain employs TRBV7-9 and TRBJ2-7; possible D gene TRBD1, 5 bases. The CDR3 length is 14 residues. V lost 3 bases, J lost 5 bases, and 14 bases lay in between. Germline values: CDR1 SEHNR, CDR2 FQNEAQ (reference sequence). The CDR3 nucleotides are TGTGCCAGCAGCTTGGTCCAGGGTACCCACGAGCAGTACTTC. Protein product: CASSLVQGTHEQYF.

Note on this clonotype: The junction and the germline gene differ at one end; a read error may be behind it. V is TRBV5-6 and J is TRBJ1-4; 9 bases align to TRBD1. There are 14 residues in the CDR3. Germline-derived CDR1 and CDR2 are SGHDT and YYEEEE. The CDR3 DNA follows: TGTGCCAGCAGCCCAGGACAGGGGTATGAAAAACGGTTTTTT. This sequence encodes CASSPGQGYEKRFF.

This clonotype occurred a few times. One end of the junction varies from germline; a read error may be responsible. The V call is TRBV20-1, the J call TRBJ2-5; 9 bases are a match to TRBD1. This CDR3 is 14 amino acids long. Germline values: CDR1 DFQATT, CDR2 SNEGSKA (reference sequence). The CDR3: CSARGTGNTETQYF. DNA for the CDR3: TGCAGTGCCAGAGGGACAGGGAATACAGAGACCCAGTACTTC.

V is TRBV6-1 and J is TRBJ2-7; D tentatively reads TRBD1 or TRBD2 (5 bases each). The V end was cut by 11 bases, the J end by 2 bases, with 19 bases between. CDR1 and CDR2 (germline): MNHNS, SASEGT. The CDR3 is 14 residues long. Here the CDR3 DNA reads TGTGCCGTACTCCCGGGACCGAGCCCCTACGAGCAGTACTTC. The encoded protein is CAVLPGPSPYEQYF.

Only a few counts were recorded for this clonotype. The rearrangement uses TRBV7-2 and TRBJ1-6; the D gene is possibly TRBD1 (6 bases). V lost 5 bases and J lost 0, with 17 bases in between. This CDR3 spans 18 amino acids. The V gene's germline CDR1 is SGHTA and CDR2 FQGNSA. CDR3 DNA sequence: TGTGCCAGCAGCCGGATGCCCAGGGGAAGCTCCTATAATTCACCCCTCCACTTT. This codes for CASSRMPRGSSYNSPLHF.

This clonotype was counted a few times. The rearrangement links TRBV4-1 to TRBJ1-2; D perhaps matches TRBD1 (6 bases). Looked up from germline, CDR1 is MGHRA and CDR2 is YSYEKL. The CDR3 has 14 amino acids. With 0 bases removed from V and 11 bases from J, the gap between germline ends came to 16 bases. Here the CDR3 DNA reads TGCGCCAGCAGCCAAGATTATTCGGGGGCGGGGTACACCTTC. This sequence encodes CASSQDYSGAGYTF.

This clonotype was seen just once. The gene calls are TRBV12-3 or TRBV12-4 and TRBJ1-1, with TRBD1 identical over 9 bases. V shed 6 bases and J 7 bases; nucleotides not matched to a gene: 6. The CDR3 runs 13 residues. CDR3 loop: CASSGTGKSEAFF. Here the CDR3 DNA reads TGTGCCAGCAGCGGGACAGGGAAGAGTGAAGCTTTCTTT.

The sample holds one count of this clonotype. The V and J genes are TRBV12-3 or TRBV12-4 and TRBJ1-1, with 7 bases identical to TRBD1. Germline trimming cut 5 bases from V and 6 bases from J; bases unmatched to any gene: 9. The length of the CDR3 is 14 residues. The CDR3 here is CASSHDRVGPEAFF. CDR3 nucleotide sequence: TGTGCCAGCAGTCACGACAGGGTGGGCCCTGAAGCTTTCTTT.

The chain uses TRBV7-3 and TRBJ1-6, with D hard to call. CDR1 is SGHTA and CDR2 is FQGTGA in the germline V gene. The V end lost 2 bases, the J end lost 13 bases, and 12 bases lay between the germline ends. CDR3 size: 13 residues. The CDR3 protein is CASSLGRFRPLHF. In nucleotides, the CDR3 is TGTGCCAGCAGCTTAGGGAGGTTTAGGCCCCTCCACTTT.

This chain uses TRBV7-2 with TRBJ2-5, with D perhaps TRBD2 (5 bases). Germline CDR1 reads SGHTA; CDR2 reads FQGNSA. With 2 bases removed from V and 2 bases from J, the gap between germline ends came to 12 bases. The CDR3 totals 15 residues. The CDR3 bases are TGTGCCAGCAGCTTATTTGAGGGTCTACAAGAGACCCAGTACTTC. Residues: CASSLFEGLQETQYF.